This is a list of T cell receptor beta chains from one sample in a study of regulatory T cells in long-lasting Graves disease. TCRdb called the multiplex PCR reads again in MiXCR, with one record for every CDR3 protein. The data show around 400,000 distinct CDR3 sequences, with roughly a sixth seen just once and about a fifth held by the top ten. This specimen was peripheral blood mononuclear cells (PBMCs), taken at new diagnosis, from a patient treated with antithyroid drugs. The receptors derive from a female donor with Graves disease. Both conserved end residues are part of each CDR3. D genes are given only for firm matches. Rows may omit the clone size; those that give it use once, few, many or a size class.

clone_size: many
d_call: NA
cdr3_length: 16
j_call: TRBJ2-3
v_call: TRBV12-3/TRBV12-4
cdr3_aa: CASSFRAGDFTDTQYF
cdr3_nt: TGTGCCAGCAGTTTTCGGGCAGGGGACTTCACAGATACGCAGTATTTT

clone_size: many
d_call: TRBD1
cdr3_length: 14
j_call: TRBJ2-1
v_call: TRBV27
cdr3_aa: CASRGGQGAWEQFF
cdr3_nt: TGTGCCAGCAGGGGTGGGCAGGGGGCATGGGAGCAGTTCTTC

clone_size: NA
d_call: TRBD1
cdr3_length: 17
j_call: TRBJ2-6
v_call: TRBV20-1
cdr3_aa: CSALTRDRYSGANVLTF
cdr3_nt: TGCAGTGCTTTGACCCGGGACAGATACTCTGGGGCCAACGTCCTGACTTTC

clone_size: once
d_call: TRBD1
cdr3_length: 14
j_call: TRBJ2-7
v_call: TRBV2
cdr3_aa: CASGSGQGAYEQYF
cdr3_nt: TGTGCCAGCGGCTCGGGACAGGGGGCCTACGAGCAGTACTTC

clone_size: many
d_call: NA
cdr3_length: 15
j_call: TRBJ2-4
v_call: TRBV7-9
cdr3_aa: CASSLGGLRVNIQYF
cdr3_nt: TGTGCCAGCAGCTTAGGAGGTCTAAGAGTAAACATTCAGTACTTC

clone_size: many
d_call: TRBD2
cdr3_length: 16
j_call: TRBJ2-7
v_call: TRBV27
cdr3_aa: CASSLSSGTSFHEQYF
cdr3_nt: TGTGCCAGCAGTTTATCCTCCGGGACTAGCTTCCACGAGCAGTACTTC

clone_size: many
d_call: NA
cdr3_length: 13
j_call: TRBJ2-5
v_call: TRBV6-2/TRBV6-3
cdr3_aa: CASSWAVQETQYF
cdr3_nt: TGTGCCAGCAGTTGGGCGGTGCAAGAGACCCAGTACTTC

clone_size: many
d_call: NA
cdr3_length: 14
j_call: TRBJ2-7
v_call: TRBV28
cdr3_aa: CASSSGIQVNEQYF
cdr3_nt: TGTGCCAGCAGTTCCGGGATTCAGGTGAACGAGCAGTACTTC

clone_size: many
d_call: TRBD1
cdr3_length: 19
j_call: TRBJ2-1
v_call: TRBV12-3/TRBV12-4
cdr3_aa: CASSSRAGFRDRVDNEQFF
cdr3_nt: TGTGCCAGCAGTTCCCGCGCCGGTTTCCGGGACAGGGTGGACAATGAGCAGTTCTTC

clone_size: many
d_call: TRBD2
cdr3_length: 15
j_call: TRBJ2-3
v_call: TRBV11-2
cdr3_aa: CASSGGLARIDTQYF
cdr3_nt: TGTGCCAGCAGCGGTGGACTAGCTCGTATAGATACGCAGTATTTT

clone_size: few
d_call: NA
cdr3_length: 15
j_call: TRBJ1-1
v_call: TRBV4-1
cdr3_aa: CASSRRGGLNTEAFF
cdr3_nt: TGCGCCAGCAGCAGACGCGGAGGACTGAACACTGAAGCTTTCTTT

clone_size: many
d_call: NA
cdr3_length: 15
j_call: TRBJ2-2
v_call: TRBV5-1
cdr3_aa: CASSLPGGDTGELFF
cdr3_nt: TGCGCCAGCAGCTTACCAGGAGGGGACACCGGGGAGCTGTTTTTT

clone_size: many
d_call: NA
cdr3_length: 13
j_call: TRBJ1-2
v_call: TRBV12-3/TRBV12-4
cdr3_aa: CASSFGPPEGYTF
cdr3_nt: TGTGCCAGCAGTTTCGGGCCCCCCGAGGGCTACACCTTC

clone_size: NA
d_call: TRBD2
cdr3_length: 13
j_call: TRBJ2-7
v_call: TRBV20-1
cdr3_aa: CSALGLAASEQYF
cdr3_nt: TGCAGTGCTCTGGGACTAGCGGCTTCCGAGCAGTACTTC

clone_size: many
d_call: TRBD2
cdr3_length: 17
j_call: TRBJ2-1
v_call: TRBV3-1
cdr3_aa: CASSQEFRREGPNEQFF
cdr3_nt: TGTGCCAGCAGCCAAGAGTTTAGGCGGGAGGGCCCCAATGAGCAGTTCTTC

clone_size: few
d_call: TRBD1
cdr3_length: 16
j_call: TRBJ2-2
v_call: TRBV29-1
cdr3_aa: CSVETLGQGATGELFF
cdr3_nt: TGCAGCGTTGAAACATTGGGACAGGGAGCCACCGGGGAGCTGTTTTTT

clone_size: many
d_call: TRBD1
cdr3_length: 15
j_call: TRBJ1-1
v_call: TRBV27
cdr3_aa: CAVHRDRAPNTEAFF
cdr3_nt: TGTGCCGTACACCGGGACAGGGCGCCGAACACTGAAGCTTTCTTT

clone_size: NA
d_call: NA
cdr3_length: 14
j_call: TRBJ2-2
v_call: TRBV9
cdr3_aa: CASSVGRLSGELFF
cdr3_nt: TGTGCCAGCAGCGTAGGTCGCTTGTCCGGGGAGCTGTTTTTT

clone_size: many
d_call: NA
cdr3_length: 12
j_call: TRBJ1-1
v_call: TRBV27
cdr3_aa: CASARGATEAFF
cdr3_nt: TGTGCCAGCGCGAGGGGGGCCACTGAAGCTTTCTTT

clone_size: NA
d_call: NA
cdr3_length: 16
j_call: TRBJ2-5
v_call: TRBV5-5
cdr3_aa: CASSLAPTVIQETQYF
cdr3_nt: TGTGCCAGCAGCTTGGCCCCGACGGTCATCCAAGAGACCCAGTACTTC

clone_size: NA
d_call: TRBD1
cdr3_length: 15
j_call: TRBJ2-2
v_call: TRBV6-1
cdr3_aa: CASSAQGQGTGELFF
cdr3_nt: TGTGCCAGCAGTGCCCAGGGACAGGGCACCGGGGAGCTGTTTTTT

clone_size: many
d_call: NA
cdr3_length: 14
j_call: TRBJ2-3
v_call: TRBV2
cdr3_aa: CASSELQTTDTQYF
cdr3_nt: TGTGCCAGCAGTGAGCTACAGACCACAGATACGCAGTATTTT

clone_size: many
d_call: TRBD2
cdr3_length: 16
j_call: TRBJ2-2
v_call: TRBV20-1
cdr3_aa: CSARATSGRNTGELFF
cdr3_nt: TGCAGTGCTAGAGCCACTAGCGGGCGGAACACCGGGGAGCTGTTTTTT

clone_size: many
d_call: TRBD1
cdr3_length: 14
j_call: TRBJ1-2
v_call: TRBV2
cdr3_aa: CASRPQGATFGYTF
cdr3_nt: TGTGCCAGCAGACCCCAGGGGGCCACGTTTGGCTACACCTTC

clone_size: many
d_call: NA
cdr3_length: 14
j_call: TRBJ2-7
v_call: TRBV4-1
cdr3_aa: CASSQSSAGGEQYF
cdr3_nt: TGCGCCAGCAGCCAATCAAGTGCCGGGGGCGAGCAGTACTTC

clone_size: few
d_call: NA
cdr3_length: 13
j_call: TRBJ1-2
v_call: TRBV5-1
cdr3_aa: CASSSARAYGYTF
cdr3_nt: TGCGCCAGCAGCTCGGCCCGGGCTTATGGCTACACCTTC

clone_size: many
d_call: NA
cdr3_length: 13
j_call: TRBJ1-2
v_call: TRBV3-1
cdr3_aa: CASSRAFDGGYTF
cdr3_nt: TGTGCCAGCAGCCGAGCCTTCGACGGTGGCTACACCTTC

clone_size: NA
d_call: TRBD1
cdr3_length: 15
j_call: TRBJ1-1
v_call: TRBV11-2
cdr3_aa: CASSLGTGFETEAFF
cdr3_nt: TGTGCCAGCAGCTTAGGGACAGGGTTTGAGACTGAAGCTTTCTTT

clone_size: many
d_call: NA
cdr3_length: 19
j_call: TRBJ1-3
v_call: TRBV20-1
cdr3_aa: CSARVNPHSQGPSGNTIYF
cdr3_nt: TGCAGTGCTAGAGTGAATCCCCATTCACAGGGTCCTTCTGGAAACACCATATATTTT

clone_size: few
d_call: NA
cdr3_length: 14
j_call: TRBJ2-7
v_call: TRBV20-1
cdr3_aa: CSARSRDGVNEQYF
cdr3_nt: TGCAGTGCTAGATCTCGGGACGGGGTGAACGAGCAGTACTTC

clone_size: many
d_call: TRBD1
cdr3_length: 16
j_call: TRBJ1-4
v_call: TRBV14
cdr3_aa: CASSQEIGTGVRKLFF
cdr3_nt: TGTGCCAGCAGCCAAGAGATCGGGACAGGGGTTAGGAAACTGTTTTTT

clone_size: many
d_call: NA
cdr3_length: 17
j_call: TRBJ1-2
v_call: TRBV4-2
cdr3_aa: CASSQDLSLRQPYGYTF
cdr3_nt: TGTGCCAGCAGCCAAGATTTGAGTTTAAGGCAGCCCTATGGCTACACCTTC

clone_size: many
d_call: NA
cdr3_length: 14
j_call: TRBJ1-2
v_call: TRBV7-9
cdr3_aa: CASSLIREDYGYTF
cdr3_nt: TGTGCCAGCAGCTTAATTAGGGAGGACTATGGCTACACCTTC

clone_size: few
d_call: NA
cdr3_length: 14
j_call: TRBJ2-7
v_call: TRBV27
cdr3_aa: CASRPPWTDYEQYF
cdr3_nt: TGTGCCAGCAGGCCCCCCTGGACAGACTACGAGCAGTACTTC

clone_size: NA
d_call: NA
cdr3_length: 18
j_call: TRBJ2-3
v_call: TRBV27
cdr3_aa: CASSGQGWGFGGTDTQYF
cdr3_nt: TGTGCCAGCAGTGGGCAGGGATGGGGCTTTGGGGGCACAGATACGCAGTATTTT

clone_size: many
d_call: TRBD2
cdr3_length: 16
j_call: TRBJ2-5
v_call: TRBV7-9
cdr3_aa: CASSLVFSGRQETQYF
cdr3_nt: TGTGCCAGCAGCTTAGTGTTTAGCGGGAGACAAGAGACCCAGTACTTC

clone_size: many
d_call: NA
cdr3_length: 14
j_call: TRBJ1-1
v_call: TRBV30
cdr3_aa: CAWRVRQKNTEAFF
cdr3_nt: TGTGCCTGGAGGGTCCGACAGAAGAACACTGAAGCTTTCTTT

clone_size: many
d_call: TRBD2
cdr3_length: 16
j_call: TRBJ2-3
v_call: TRBV4-3
cdr3_aa: CASSQAGLAVGDTQYF
cdr3_nt: TGCGCCAGCAGCCAAGCCGGCCTAGCGGTGGGAGATACGCAGTATTTT

clone_size: NA
d_call: TRBD2
cdr3_length: 16
j_call: TRBJ2-3
v_call: TRBV12-3/TRBV12-4
cdr3_aa: CASSLGGLAGADTQYF
cdr3_nt: TGTGCCAGCAGTTTAGGGGGACTAGCGGGAGCAGATACGCAGTATTTT

clone_size: many
d_call: NA
cdr3_length: 14
j_call: TRBJ1-1
v_call: TRBV28
cdr3_aa: CASSYQTMNTEAFF
cdr3_nt: TGTGCCAGCAGTTACCAGACCATGAACACTGAAGCTTTCTTT

clone_size: many
d_call: NA
cdr3_length: 14
j_call: TRBJ2-7
v_call: TRBV7-2
cdr3_aa: CASSARQTPYEQYF
cdr3_nt: TGTGCCAGCAGCGCCCGACAGACCCCCTACGAGCAGTACTTC

clone_size: few
d_call: TRBD2
cdr3_length: 20
j_call: TRBJ2-2
v_call: TRBV6-2/TRBV6-3
cdr3_aa: CASSCFCSISGRLNTGELFF
cdr3_nt: TGTGCCAGCAGTTGCTTCTGTTCGATAAGCGGGAGACTGAACACCGGGGAGCTGTTTTTT

clone_size: NA
d_call: NA
cdr3_length: 13
j_call: TRBJ2-3
v_call: TRBV4-1
cdr3_aa: CASSQDRKNTQYF
cdr3_nt: TGCGCCAGCAGCCAAGATCGAAAAAATACGCAGTATTTT

clone_size: few
d_call: NA
cdr3_length: 15
j_call: TRBJ2-5
v_call: TRBV4-1
cdr3_aa: CASSQAWGRDKTQYF
cdr3_nt: TGCGCCAGCAGCCAAGCCTGGGGCAGGGACAAGACCCAGTACTTC

clone_size: many
d_call: NA
cdr3_length: 13
j_call: TRBJ1-6
v_call: TRBV12-3/TRBV12-4
cdr3_aa: CASSLSDNSPLHF
cdr3_nt: TGTGCCAGCAGTTTAAGCGATAATTCACCCCTCCACTTT

clone_size: many
d_call: TRBD1
cdr3_length: 17
j_call: TRBJ2-2
v_call: TRBV7-3
cdr3_aa: CASSLIRDRANTGELFF
cdr3_nt: TGTGCCAGCAGCTTAATACGGGACAGGGCGAACACCGGGGAGCTGTTTTTT

clone_size: many
d_call: TRBD2
cdr3_length: 15
j_call: TRBJ2-3
v_call: TRBV20-1
cdr3_aa: CSASLGTSGTDTQYF
cdr3_nt: TGCAGTGCTAGCCTCGGGACTAGCGGCACAGATACGCAGTATTTT

clone_size: NA
d_call: TRBD2
cdr3_length: 16
j_call: TRBJ2-1
v_call: TRBV3-1
cdr3_aa: CASSQDGLAAYNEQFF
cdr3_nt: TGTGCCAGCAGCCAAGATGGGCTAGCGGCCTACAATGAGCAGTTCTTC

clone_size: many
d_call: TRBD2
cdr3_length: 13
j_call: TRBJ2-3
v_call: TRBV6-1
cdr3_aa: CASRETSPDTQYF
cdr3_nt: TGTGCCAGCAGGGAGACTAGCCCAGATACGCAGTATTTT

clone_size: NA
d_call: TRBD2
cdr3_length: 16
j_call: TRBJ2-5
v_call: TRBV10-3
cdr3_aa: CAISESAGGFGETQYF
cdr3_nt: TGTGCCATCAGTGAGTCGGCGGGAGGGTTCGGAGAGACCCAGTACTTC

clone_size: NA
d_call: NA
cdr3_length: 13
j_call: TRBJ2-3
v_call: TRBV7-9
cdr3_aa: CASRGPGPDTQYF
cdr3_nt: TGTGCCAGCAGGGGGCCAGGGCCGGATACGCAGTATTTT